What follows are 28 T cell receptor beta chains derived from one specimen sequenced in a study of cytomegalovirus exposure and HLA in healthy donors (dated by TCRdb to about 2017). Library method: the immunoSEQ multiplex PCR assay. For the multiplex PCR, a mixture combining 60 forward primers for TCR Vbeta segments and 13 reverse primers for TCR Jbeta segments was used. TCRdb carries this immuneACCESS record with in-frame sequences only. Its versions omit some clonotypes, under half of them owing to an unresolved V gene in the studies checked, with the rest unexplained. The sample contains over 250,000 clones, roughly two thirds of them found a single time. The ten largest clones take up 2% to 2.5% of the sample. The sequencing sample was made of PBMCs. All receptors come from a female donor in good health and CMV-seronegative.

This clone was found a few times. V and J are TRBV28 and TRBJ1-4, with 7 bases fitting TRBD1. The germline V gene has CDR1 MDHEN and CDR2 SYDVKM. The CDR3 sequence is 15 residues long. V trimming: 6 bases; J trimming: 5 bases; junction bases outside the gene matches: 9. CDR3 amino acids: CASRPPTGNNEKLFF. The CDR3 DNA reads as TGTGCCAGCAGACCCCCGACAGGGAACAATGAAAAACTGTTTTTT.

The V and J genes are TRBV11-3 and TRBJ2-7, with 8 bases aligning to TRBD1. V trimming: 5 bases; J trimming: 1 base; junction bases outside the gene matches: 7. Germline CDR1 is SGHNT and CDR2 is YENEEA. The CDR3 length is 15 residues. The CDR3 DNA reads TGTGCCAGCAGCAAATCGGGACAGGCTTCCTACGAGCAGTACTTC. Translation gives CASSKSGQASYEQYF. Full variable domain (outside the CDR3, taken from reference TRBV11-3 and TRBJ2-7): EAGVVQSPRYKIIEKKQPVAFWCNPISGHNTLYWYLQNLGQGPELLIRYENEEAVDDSQLPKDRFSAERLKGVDSTLKIQPAELGDSAVYLCASSKSGQASYEQYFGPGTRLTVT.

This clone was found a few times. The chain links TRBV19 to TRBJ2-4; D is perhaps TRBD1 (5 bases). CDR1 and CDR2 from the germline V gene are LNHDA and SQIVND (reference sequence). The CDR3 consists of 14 residues. V was pared by 4 bases and J by 7 bases, with 14 bases between. The CDR3: CASSTQGSGNIQYF. CDR3 bases: TGTGCCAGTAGTACCCAGGGAAGTGGGAACATTCAGTACTTC.

The V call is TRBV6-5, the J call TRBJ2-2; weak D call: TRBD1 (5 bases). Germline CDR1 and CDR2: MNHEY and SVGAGI. V was shortened by 0 bases and J by 3 bases, with 5 bases between the two germline ends. The CDR3 spans 14 residues. CDR3: CASSYSGDTGELFF. The CDR3 bases are TGTGCCAGCAGTTACTCAGGGGACACCGGGGAGCTGTTTTTT.

V and J are TRBV18 and TRBJ2-6; no definite D call. Germline CDR1 and CDR2: KGHSH and LQKENI. The CDR3 runs 14 residues. With 0 bases removed from V and 3 bases from J, the gap between germline ends came to 3 bases. The DNA of the CDR3 is TGTGCCAGCTCACCACCCGGTGGGGCCAACGTCCTGACTTTC. It codes for CASSPPGGANVLTF. The whole variable domain, remainder taken from reference TRBV18 and TRBJ2-6, is NAGVMQNPRHLVRRRGQEARLRCSPMKGHSHVYWYRQLPEEGLKFMVYLQKENIIDESGMPKERFSAEFPKEGPSILRIQQVVRGDSAAYFCASSPPGGANVLTFGAGSRLTVL.

This clone was seen only a few times. The genes are TRBV27 and TRBJ2-3; D not certain. The CDR3 is 15 residues long. Trimming pared 2 bases from V and 0 bases from J, leaving 9 bases between. In germline, CDR1 is MNHEY, CDR2 SMNVEV (reference sequence). The CDR3 region has the DNA TGTGCCAGCAGTTTAGGTGGCCGCAGCACAGATACGCAGTATTTT. Translating gives CASSLGGRSTDTQYF.

This sequence joins TRBV6-6 and TRBJ1-2, with D unresolved. The CDR3 covers 12 residues. CDR1 MNHNY and CDR2 SVGAGI come from the germline V gene (reference sequence). V shed 7 bases and J shed 8 bases, with 14 bases lying between them. The CDR3 bases are TGTGCCAGCACGGGGAGAGAAGACGGCTACACCTTC. It encodes CASTGREDGYTF.

This chain connects TRBV4-1 to TRBJ2-2, with D possibly TRBD2 on 5 matching bases. Looked up from germline, CDR1 is MGHRA and CDR2 is YSYEKL. V lost 1 base and J 4 bases, leaving 10 bases between the germline ends. The CDR3 is made up of 15 amino acids. The CDR3 sequence: CASSQVEGATGELFF. The CDR3 DNA sequence: TGCGCCAGCAGCCAAGTTGAGGGAGCCACCGGGGAGCTGTTTTTT.

Written as DNA, the CDR3 is TGCGCCAGCAGCCGGCAGGAGGGAGATACGCAGTATTTT. Translated, it gives CASSRQEGDTQYF. The V call is TRBV5-1, the J call TRBJ2-3; tentative D call: TRBD2 (6 bases). Trimming removed 4 bases from V and 5 bases from J, with 11 bases in between. Germline V lookup: CDR1 SGHRS, CDR2 YFSETQ. CDR3 length equals 13 residues.

This chain uses TRBV19 with TRBJ2-1; maybe TRBD1 (5 bases). CDR3 length: 14 amino acids. The ends were cut back, 3 bases at V and 3 bases at J, with 9 bases in the middle. Germline CDR1 is LNHDA and CDR2 is SQIVND (reference sequence). CDR3 nucleotides: TGTGCCAGTAGTATTGGACAACTCTACAATGAGCAGTTCTTC. Translating it yields CASSIGQLYNEQFF. Full variable domain (outside the CDR3, taken from reference TRBV19 and TRBJ2-1): DGGITQSPKYLFRKEGQNVTLSCEQNLNHDAMYWYRQDPGQGLRLIYYSQIVNDFQKGDIAEGYSVSREKKESFPLTVTSAQKNPTAFYLCASSIGQLYNEQFFGPGTRLTVL.

CDR3 in amino acids: CASSVTSGPRNEQFF. Here the CDR3 DNA reads TGTGCCAGCAGCGTCACTAGCGGCCCACGAAATGAGCAGTTCTTC. The chain employs TRBV11-1 and TRBJ2-1; TRBD2 matches 8 bases. The CDR3 consists of 15 residues. CDR1 and CDR2 (germline): SGHAT, FQDESV (reference sequence). V lost 5 bases, J lost 7 bases, and 10 bases stayed unmatched.

V usage is TRBV13 and J usage is TRBJ2-1, with D possibly being TRBD2 (6 bases). The V end was cut by 5 bases, the J end by 6 bases, with 11 bases between. Germline values: CDR1 PRHDT, CDR2 FYEKMQ (reference sequence). This CDR3 comprises 13 residues. The DNA for the CDR3 is TGTGCCAGCAGCCCCCGGGACTCCAATGAGCAGTTCTTC. This translates into CASSPRDSNEQFF.

This clone was counted a few times. Other DNA sequences in this specimen translate into the identical CDR3. As DNA, the CDR3 is TGTGCCTGGAGCGGACAGGGGAACACTGAAGCTTTCTTT. Translated: CAWSGQGNTEAFF. This sequence joins TRBV30 and TRBJ1-1; TRBD1 aligns across 8 bases. After removal of 3 bases from V and 1 base from J, the junction contained 1 base not matched to a gene. Germline loops: CDR1 GTSNPN, CDR2 SVGIG (reference sequence). This CDR3 region has 13 residues.

This chain uses TRBV2 with TRBJ2-7; D is perhaps TRBD2 (6 bases). This CDR3 comprises 14 residues. Germline V gene lookup returns CDR1 SNHLY and CDR2 FYNNEI. V was pared by 3 bases and J by 6 bases, with 15 bases between. The CDR3, as DNA: TGTGCCAGCAGTGACCCCGCGGGAAGGGTCGAGCAGTACTTC. This translates into CASSDPAGRVEQYF.

This chain uses TRBV25-1 with TRBJ1-1, with D unresolved. Looked up from germline, CDR1 is MGHDK and CDR2 is SYGVNS. V lost 6 bases and J lost 8, with 19 bases in between. The CDR3 loop spans 14 amino acids. DNA for the CDR3: TGTGCCAGCAGGGCACCTGGTCCACCCTTCGAAGCTTTCTTT. Translated, it gives CASRAPGPPFEAFF.

The chain carries TRBV5-1 and TRBJ2-5; D is perhaps TRBD1 (6 bases). CDR3 length: 14 residues. The germline V gene encodes CDR1 SGHRS and CDR2 YFSETQ. V lost 4 bases and J lost 2, with 12 bases in between. CDR3 nucleotide sequence: TGCGCCAGCAGCCCGGGACAACCACAAGAGACCCAGTACTTC. Translating it yields CASSPGQPQETQYF. The complete variable domain, with remaining parts taken from reference TRBV5-1 and TRBJ2-5, reads KAGVTQTPRYLIKTRGQQVTLSCSPISGHRSVSWYQQTPGQGLQFLFEYFSETQRNKGNFPGRFSGRQFSNSRSEMNVSTLELGDSALYLCASSPGQPQETQYFGPGTRLLVL.

The CDR3 here is CASSRGTDAAQPQHF. The CDR3 DNA follows: TGTGCCAGCAGCCGCGGGACGGATGCAGCTCAGCCCCAGCATTTT. The chain is built from TRBV2 and TRBJ1-5; maybe TRBD1 (5 bases). V was clipped by 6 bases and J by 6 bases, with 18 bases between them. Germline V gives CDR1 SNHLY, CDR2 FYNNEI. The CDR3 is made up of 15 amino acids. The variable domain in full, with the rest retrieved from reference TRBV2 and TRBJ1-5, is EPEVTQTPSHQVTQMGQEVILRCVPISNHLYFYWYRQILGQKVEFLVSFYNNEISEKSEIFDDQFSVERPDGSNFTLKIRSTKLEDSAMYFCASSRGTDAAQPQHFGDGTRLSIL.

DNA for the CDR3: TGTGCCAGCAGCTTCAGTCGAGCGGGGCCCCCCCATGAGCAGTTCTTC. This sequence encodes CASSFSRAGPPHEQFF. The V gene is TRBV7-8, the J gene TRBJ2-1, with 7 bases that match TRBD2. Germline V lookup: CDR1 SGHVS, CDR2 FQNEAQ. The CDR3 runs to 16 residues. Losses at the gene ends were 3 bases for V and 8 bases for J; bases not matched to a gene: 13.

The chain combines TRBV11-2 with TRBJ2-1; TRBD2 agrees at 8 bases. In germline, CDR1 is SGHAT, CDR2 FQNNGV. J lost 2 bases, V lost 5 bases, and 8 bases had no gene match. The CDR3 totals 16 residues. The DNA of the CDR3 is TGTGCCAGCAGCCCGGGGGGGGCTCCCCCCTACAATGAGCAGTTCTTC. Translating it yields CASSPGGAPPYNEQFF.

The V call is TRBV28, the J call TRBJ1-4, with 10 bases lining up with TRBD1. V lost 1 base, J lost 14 bases, and 19 bases stayed unmatched. The CDR3 runs 18 residues. Germline V gives CDR1 MDHEN, CDR2 SYDVKM. The chain's CDR3 is CASSLLLSGTGVRDALFF. Written as DNA, the CDR3 is TGTGCCAGCAGTTTATTACTCTCCGGGACAGGGGTCCGGGATGCCCTGTTTTTT.

The chain recombines TRBV30 with TRBJ2-5, with 10 bases aligning to TRBD2. This CDR3 is 14 amino acids long. The V gene end was trimmed by 4 bases and the J gene end by 5 bases; junction bases not matched to a gene: 7. CDR1 and CDR2 (germline): GTSNPN, SVGIG (reference sequence). The DNA of the CDR3 is TGTGCCTGGAAGGTGCGAGCGGGAGGGGAGACCCAGTACTTC. This encodes CAWKVRAGGETQYF.

The chain links TRBV30 to TRBJ2-1, with D perhaps TRBD1 (5 bases). CDR3 size: 15 residues. Trimming took off 2 bases at V and 6 bases at J, with 17 bases between the two ends. Germline CDR1 is GTSNPN and CDR2 is SVGIG (reference sequence). The CDR3, as DNA: TGTGCCTGGAGTTCTCTGGGGCGCATATTCAATGAGCAGTTCTTC. This encodes CAWSSLGRIFNEQFF. The full variable domain, with the rest looked up from reference TRBV30 and TRBJ2-1, is SQTIHQWPATLVQPVGSPLSLECTVEGTSNPNLYWYRQAAGRGLQLLFYSVGIGQISSEVPQNLSASRPQDRQFILSSKKLLLSDSGFYLCAWSSLGRIFNEQFFGPGTRLTVL.

Only a few counts were recorded for this clone. The CDR3 sequence is CASTVRPRISYEQYF. In DNA, the CDR3 is TGTGCCAGCACCGTACGACCCAGGATCTCCTACGAGCAGTACTTC. This chain connects TRBV6-5 to TRBJ2-5; D not certain. Gene TRBJ2-7 matches the end of the DNA better, so the J call may be wrong. CDR3 length: 15 residues. Germline V CDR1 and CDR2: MNHEY, SVGAGI.

The chain's CDR3 is CASRGGTGGDEQYF. In nucleotides, the CDR3 is TGCGCCAGCAGGGGGGGGACAGGGGGCGACGAGCAGTACTTC. The chain recombines TRBV5-1 with TRBJ2-7, with TRBD1 matching over 12 bases. Germline CDR1 and CDR2: SGHRS and YFSETQ. The length of the CDR3 is 14 residues. Losses at the gene ends were 5 bases for V and 5 bases for J; bases not matched to a gene: 5.

This clone occurred a few times. In the same sample, other DNA sequences code for this CDR3. The V gene is TRBV6-4, the J gene TRBJ2-3, with 8 bases aligning to TRBD2. The CDR3 contains 15 residues. CDR1 and CDR2 from the germline V gene are MRHNA and SNTAGT. Germline trimming cut 6 bases from V and 0 bases from J; bases unmatched to any gene: 5. CDR3 protein: CASSVTSGSTDTQYF. The CDR3, as DNA: TGTGCCAGCAGCGTTACTAGCGGTAGCACAGATACGCAGTATTTT.

This chain links TRBV7-9 with TRBJ1-1; D uncertain. Looked up from germline, CDR1 is SEHNR and CDR2 is FQNEAQ (reference sequence). The CDR3 is made up of 14 amino acids. V lost 3 bases and J 5 bases, leaving 13 bases between the germline ends. The DNA of the CDR3 is TGTGCCAGCAGCTTGCGAGAATCGGGTACTGAAGCTTTCTTT. Its translation is CASSLRESGTEAFF.

This chain joins TRBV5-1 and TRBJ1-2; D uncertain. Germline loops: CDR1 SGHRS, CDR2 YFSETQ. The CDR3 extends over 15 amino acids. The V end lost 0 bases, the J end lost 2 bases, and 11 bases lay between the germline ends. CDR3 sequence (DNA): TGCGCCAGCAGCTTGGCCACCGCCGGGAACTATGGCTACACCTTC. Its protein is CASSLATAGNYGYTF.

Comments on this clone: A read error may produce the germline difference seen at one junction end. The chain joins TRBV7-9 to TRBJ1-2; D ambiguous. This CDR3 spans 13 amino acids. Germline V gene data show CDR1 as SEHNR and CDR2 as FQNEAQ (reference sequence). The DNA for the CDR3 is TGTTCCAGCAGCTTAACGGGATGGGAGGGCTACACCTTC. It yields the protein CSSSLTGWEGYTF.